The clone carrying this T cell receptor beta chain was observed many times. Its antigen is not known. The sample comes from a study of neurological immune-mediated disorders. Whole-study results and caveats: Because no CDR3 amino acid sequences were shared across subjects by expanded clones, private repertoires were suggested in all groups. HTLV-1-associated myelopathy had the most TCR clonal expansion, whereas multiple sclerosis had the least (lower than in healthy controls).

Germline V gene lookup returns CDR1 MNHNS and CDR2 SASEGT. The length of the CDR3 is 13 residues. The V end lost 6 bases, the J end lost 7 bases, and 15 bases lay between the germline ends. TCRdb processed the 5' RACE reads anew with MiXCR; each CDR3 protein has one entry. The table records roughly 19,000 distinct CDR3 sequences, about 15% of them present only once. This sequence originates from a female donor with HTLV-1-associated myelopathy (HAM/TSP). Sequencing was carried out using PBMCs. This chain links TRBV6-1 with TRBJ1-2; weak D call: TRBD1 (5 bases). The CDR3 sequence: CASRQGLNLGYTF. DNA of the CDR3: TGTGCCAGCAGGCAGGGCCTAAACCTTGGCTACACCTTC.